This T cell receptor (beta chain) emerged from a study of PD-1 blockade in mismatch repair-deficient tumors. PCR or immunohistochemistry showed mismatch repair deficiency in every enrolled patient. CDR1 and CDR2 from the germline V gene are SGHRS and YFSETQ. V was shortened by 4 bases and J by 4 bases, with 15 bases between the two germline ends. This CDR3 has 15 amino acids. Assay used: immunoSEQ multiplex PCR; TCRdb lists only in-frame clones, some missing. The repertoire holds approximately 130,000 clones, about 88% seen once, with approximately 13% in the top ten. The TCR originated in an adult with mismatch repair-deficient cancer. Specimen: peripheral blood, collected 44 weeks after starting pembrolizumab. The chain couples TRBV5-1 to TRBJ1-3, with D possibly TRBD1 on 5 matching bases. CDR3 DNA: TGCGCCAGCAGCCTTTCAGTGGGACCCGGAAACACCATATATTTT. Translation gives CASSLSVGPGNTIYF. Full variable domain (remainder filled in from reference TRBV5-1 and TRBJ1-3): KAGVTQTPRYLIKTRGQQVTLSCSPISGHRSVSWYQQTPGQGLQFLFEYFSETQRNKGNFPGRFSGRQFSNSRSEMNVSTLELGDSALYLCASSLSVGPGNTIYFGEGSWLTVV.